The 11 T cell receptor beta chains below all came from one sample that was sequenced in a study of blood T cells in healthy people across ages. Then a second PCR, running about 6 to 12 cycles, was carried out with a sample-barcoded 5' primer and a J-beta primer mix. One entry per CDR3 protein results from TCRdb running MiXCR on the 5' RACE reads. This sample has about 640,000 distinct CDR3 sequences, with 58% found just once. The sequencing input was blood. These receptors all come from a man aged 55 to 69 in good health.

V gene TRBV9 combines with J gene TRBJ1-4; 9 positions agree with TRBD1. Germline CDR1 and CDR2: SGDLS and YYNGEE. V lost 3 bases, J lost 6 bases, and 6 bases stayed unmatched. The CDR3 has 15 residues. For the CDR3, the DNA is TGTGCCAGCAGCGAACAGGGGGCCAAATATGAAAAACTGTTTTTT. It codes for CASSEQGAKYEKLFF.

This clonotype was found a few times. The CDR3 loop is CASSYSLAGQETQYF. DNA of the CDR3: TGTGCCAGCAGTTACTCACTAGCGGGGCAAGAGACCCAGTACTTC. The chain recombines TRBV6-5 with TRBJ2-7; 10 bases are a match to TRBD2. The J call may be faulty, since TRBJ2-5 better matches the DNA end. This CDR3 is 15 amino acids long. The germline V gene encodes CDR1 MNHEY and CDR2 SVGAGI.

This chain joins TRBV12-3 or TRBV12-4 and TRBJ2-4, with D maybe TRBD2 (5 bases). With the DNA end fitting TRBJ2-5 better, the J assignment may be wrong. The length of the CDR3 is 14 residues. In DNA form, the CDR3 reads TGTGCCAGCAGTTTCTCTAGCTTGGGGGAGACCCAGTACTTC. It translates to CASSFSSLGETQYF.

The CDR3 loop reads CATSRDTQGSYGYTF. The CDR3 nucleotides are TGTGCCACCAGCAGAGATACCCAGGGGAGCTATGGCTACACCTTC. The chain employs TRBV15 and TRBJ1-2, with D possibly being TRBD1 (6 bases). Germline values: CDR1 LNHNV, CDR2 YYDKDF (reference sequence). Trimming took 0 bases from V and 4 from J, leaving 12 bases between them. The CDR3 runs 15 residues. Looking up the rest from reference TRBV15 and TRBJ1-2 gives the full variable domain: DAMVIQNPRYQVTQFGKPVTLSCSQTLNHNVMYWYQQKSSQAPKLLFHYYDKDFNNEADTPDNFQSRRPNTSFCFLDIRSPGLGDTAMYLCATSRDTQGSYGYTFGSGTRLTVV.

The chain recombines TRBV18 with TRBJ2-7; possibly TRBD1 for D (5 bases). Per germline, CDR1 KGHSH and CDR2 LQKENI. Trimming left V 5 bases short and J 6 bases short, with 14 bases between. The CDR3 runs to 13 residues. As DNA, the CDR3 is TGTGCCAGCTCAGGGCAGGGAAACGGCGAGCAGTACTTC. Amino acids: CASSGQGNGEQYF.

The CDR3 DNA follows: TGTGCCAGCCGAGCGTCGGGGTTGAACACTGAAGCTTTCTTT. It yields the protein CASRASGLNTEAFF. The chain links TRBV6-5 to TRBJ1-1; D is uncertain. The ends were cut back, 8 bases at V and 0 bases at J, with 13 bases in the middle. CDR3 length: 14 amino acids. The germline V gene has CDR1 MNHEY and CDR2 SVGAGI.

As to this clonotype: Sequence at one end of the junction differs from germline and may be a read error. The chain is built from TRBV29-1 and TRBJ2-1; 8 bases line up with TRBD2. The CDR3 is 13 amino acids. Germline V CDR1 and CDR2: SQVTM, ANQGSEA. The CDR3 DNA reads as TGCAGCGTAGAAGGCAGACTAGCGAATGAGCAGTTCTTC. This sequence encodes CSVEGRLANEQFF.

The chain couples TRBV6-5 to TRBJ1-1; possibly TRBD1 for D (6 bases). Germline V gene data show CDR1 as MNHEY and CDR2 as SVGAGI. The CDR3 loop spans 16 amino acids. V dropped 5 bases and J dropped 2 bases, with 18 bases sitting between them. CDR3 loop: CASSRGTIGGNTEAFF. CDR3 in DNA: TGTGCCAGCAGTCGAGGGACAATCGGAGGTAACACTGAAGCTTTCTTT.

The V gene is TRBV28, the J gene TRBJ2-7, with D tentatively TRBD1 (6 bases). V was clipped by 4 bases and J by 0 bases, with 10 bases between them. The CDR3 sequence is 14 residues long. Germline CDR1 is MDHEN and CDR2 is SYDVKM. In DNA, the CDR3 is TGTGCCAGCAGTTCCCCGGGACACTCCTACGAGCAGTACTTC. Translation gives CASSSPGHSYEQYF. Full variable domain (missing parts from reference TRBV28 and TRBJ2-7): DVKVTQSSRYLVKRTGEKVFLECVQDMDHENMFWYRQDPGLGLRLIYFSYDVKMKEKGDIPEGYSVSREKKERFSLILESASTNQTSMYLCASSSPGHSYEQYFGPGTRLTVT.

The chain combines TRBV12-3 or TRBV12-4 with TRBJ1-6; unclear D gene. This CDR3 region has 14 residues. Trimming removed 8 bases from V and 0 bases from J, with 8 bases in between. CDR3 sequence: CASAQSSYNSPLHF. CDR3 bases: TGTGCCAGCGCACAGAGCTCCTATAATTCACCCCTCCACTTT.

Details on this clonotype: The junction differs from germline at one of its ends, possibly a read error. This chain connects TRBV6-1 to TRBJ2-7; D perhaps matches TRBD1 (5 bases). Germline V gives CDR1 MNHNS, CDR2 SASEGT. This CDR3 has 15 amino acids. In DNA form, the CDR3 reads TGTGCTAGCAGTCCCGGCTCAGGGTCTCCTAAAGAGCAGTACTTC. Its protein product is CASSPGSGSPKEQYF.